The clone carrying this T cell receptor beta chain came up a few times. Its antigen is undetermined. The germline V and J ends were trimmed by 1 base and 4 bases, with 16 bases remaining between them. The germline CDR1 and CDR2 sequences are MGHRA and YSYEKL. The CDR3 contains 16 residues. These data come from a study of T cells in Graves' hyperthyroidism and ophthalmopathy. As for the study in general: Peripheral blood was acquired at first diagnosis, ahead of any therapy whatsoever.

These patients, aged 18 to 65, had recently diagnosed hyperthyroidism lasting under 2 months. Not enrolled were patients with uncontrolled infection, other autoimmune disease, pregnancy or lactation. Study observations and caveats: Among thyroid clonotypes expanded above 0.001, most also appeared in blood.

Template material for amplifying TCR beta CDR3 regions consisted of RNA transcripts. Initially, a first-round RT-PCR of the TCR CDR3 employed the HTBI primer set. TCRdb passed the multiplex PCR reads through MiXCR, listing each CDR3 protein once. Found here are more than 300,000 distinct CDR3 sequences, roughly 13% of them singletons; the top ten hold around 23%. The TCR was taken from a woman in her twenties or thirties with Graves' hyperthyroidism. The V and J genes are TRBV4-1 and TRBJ1-1; no reliable D call. The sample comprised blood. In DNA form, the CDR3 reads TGCGCCAGCAGCCAAGGAGTTTTAGGGTCCGGCACTGAAGCTTTCTTT. It codes for CASSQGVLGSGTEAFF.